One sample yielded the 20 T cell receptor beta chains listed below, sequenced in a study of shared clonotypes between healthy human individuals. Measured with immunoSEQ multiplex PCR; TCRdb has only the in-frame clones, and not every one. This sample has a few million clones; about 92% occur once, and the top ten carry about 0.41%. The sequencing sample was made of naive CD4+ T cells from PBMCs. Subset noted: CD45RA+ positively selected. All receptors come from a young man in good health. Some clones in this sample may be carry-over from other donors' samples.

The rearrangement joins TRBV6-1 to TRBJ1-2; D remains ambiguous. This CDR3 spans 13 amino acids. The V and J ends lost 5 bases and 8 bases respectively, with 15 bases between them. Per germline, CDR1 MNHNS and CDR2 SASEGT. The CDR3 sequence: CASSLQVQRGYTF. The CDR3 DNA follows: TGTGCCAGCAGTCTTCAGGTTCAGAGGGGCTACACCTTC.

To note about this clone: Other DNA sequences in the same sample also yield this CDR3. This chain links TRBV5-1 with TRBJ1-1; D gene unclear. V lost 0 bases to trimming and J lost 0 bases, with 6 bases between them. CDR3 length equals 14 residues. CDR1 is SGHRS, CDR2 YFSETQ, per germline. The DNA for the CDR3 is TGCGCCAGCAGCTTGGGGCAGGTGAACACTGAAGCTTTCTTT. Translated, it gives CASSLGQVNTEAFF.

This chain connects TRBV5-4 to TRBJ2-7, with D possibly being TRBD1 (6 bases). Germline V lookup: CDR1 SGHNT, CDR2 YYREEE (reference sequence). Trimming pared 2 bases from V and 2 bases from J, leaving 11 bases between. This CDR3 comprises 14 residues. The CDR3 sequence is CASSLQGHPYEQYF. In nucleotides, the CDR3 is TGTGCCAGCAGCTTACAGGGCCACCCCTACGAGCAGTACTTC.

The CDR3 bases are TGTGCCAGCAGTCCAGGGATAAGAGCTGAAGCTTTCTTT. Protein sequence: CASSPGIRAEAFF. V is TRBV5-4 and J is TRBJ1-1; the D gene is possibly TRBD1 (5 bases). CDR1 SGHNT and CDR2 YYREEE come from the germline V gene (reference sequence). The V gene lost 5 bases and the J gene lost 6 bases, with 14 bases spanning the gap. The CDR3 consists of 13 residues.

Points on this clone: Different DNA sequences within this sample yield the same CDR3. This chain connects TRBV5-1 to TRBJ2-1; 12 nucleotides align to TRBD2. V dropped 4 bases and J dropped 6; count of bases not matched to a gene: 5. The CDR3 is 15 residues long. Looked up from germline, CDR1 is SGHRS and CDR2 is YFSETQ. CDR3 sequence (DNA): TGCGCCAGCAGCCCGGGACTAGCGGGCGTCAATGAGCAGTTCTTC. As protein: CASSPGLAGVNEQFF.

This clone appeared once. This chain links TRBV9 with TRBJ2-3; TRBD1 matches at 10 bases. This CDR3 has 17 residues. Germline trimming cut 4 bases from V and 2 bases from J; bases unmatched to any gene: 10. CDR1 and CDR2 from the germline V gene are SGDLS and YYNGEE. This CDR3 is CASSPPTGGRVTDTQYF. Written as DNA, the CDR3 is TGTGCCAGCAGCCCCCCGACAGGGGGCCGTGTCACAGATACGCAGTATTTT.

In DNA, the CDR3 is TGTGCCAGCAGTTCTACGACAGGGAGGCACGAGCAGTACTTC. Encoded protein: CASSSTTGRHEQYF. The chain employs TRBV27 and TRBJ2-7, with a tentative D call TRBD1 (7 bases). The CDR3 is 14 residues long. The germline CDR1 and CDR2 sequences are MNHEY and SMNVEV (reference sequence). Trimming cost V 4 bases and J 5 bases, with 15 bases left between them.

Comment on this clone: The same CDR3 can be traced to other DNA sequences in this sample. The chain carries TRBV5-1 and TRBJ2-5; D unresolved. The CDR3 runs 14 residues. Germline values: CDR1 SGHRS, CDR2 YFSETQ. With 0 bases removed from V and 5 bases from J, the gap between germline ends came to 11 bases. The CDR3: CASSLAGQGETQYF. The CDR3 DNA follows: TGCGCCAGCAGCTTGGCAGGCCAAGGGGAGACCCAGTACTTC.

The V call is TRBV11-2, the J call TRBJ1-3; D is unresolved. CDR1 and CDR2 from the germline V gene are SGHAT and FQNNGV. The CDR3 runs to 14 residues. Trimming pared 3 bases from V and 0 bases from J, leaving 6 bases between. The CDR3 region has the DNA TGTGCCAGCAGCTTCACCCGCTCTGGAAACACCATATATTTT. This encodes CASSFTRSGNTIYF.

DNA of the CDR3: TGTGCCAGCAACGGGAAGGCCGCGGAAGAGACCCAGTACTTC. Protein product: CASNGKAAEETQYF. The rearrangement joins TRBV7-6 to TRBJ2-5; perhaps TRBD2 as D (5 bases). The CDR3 runs to 14 residues. V was shortened by 7 bases and J by 3 bases, with 15 bases between the two germline ends. Germline V CDR1 and CDR2: SGHVS, FNYEAQ. The full variable domain, rest sourced from reference TRBV7-6 and TRBJ2-5, is GAGVSQSPRYKVTKRGQDVALRCDPISGHVSLYWYRQALGQGPEFLTYFNYEAQQDKSGLPNDRFSAERPEGSISTLTIQRTEQRDSAMYRCASNGKAAEETQYFGPGTRLLVL.

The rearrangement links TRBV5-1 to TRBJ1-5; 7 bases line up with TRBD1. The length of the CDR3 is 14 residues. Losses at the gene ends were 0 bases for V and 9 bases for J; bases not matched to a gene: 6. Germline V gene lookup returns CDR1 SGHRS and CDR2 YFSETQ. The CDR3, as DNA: TGCGCCAGCAGCTTGGGACAGGGTAGTTCGCCCCAGCATTTT. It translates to CASSLGQGSSPQHF.

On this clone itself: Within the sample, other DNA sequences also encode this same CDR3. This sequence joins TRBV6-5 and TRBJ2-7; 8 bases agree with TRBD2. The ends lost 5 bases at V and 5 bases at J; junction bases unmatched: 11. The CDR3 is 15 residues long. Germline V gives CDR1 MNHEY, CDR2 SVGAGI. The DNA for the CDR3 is TGTGCCAGCAGTCCCTTCGGGAGGGGAGAGCACGAGCAGTACTTC. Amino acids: CASSPFGRGEHEQYF.

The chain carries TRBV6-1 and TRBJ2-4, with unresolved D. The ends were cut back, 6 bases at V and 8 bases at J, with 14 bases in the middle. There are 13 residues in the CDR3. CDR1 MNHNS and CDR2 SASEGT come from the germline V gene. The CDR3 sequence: CASRTSVLDIQYF. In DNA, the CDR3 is TGTGCCAGCAGGACTTCTGTATTAGACATTCAGTACTTC.

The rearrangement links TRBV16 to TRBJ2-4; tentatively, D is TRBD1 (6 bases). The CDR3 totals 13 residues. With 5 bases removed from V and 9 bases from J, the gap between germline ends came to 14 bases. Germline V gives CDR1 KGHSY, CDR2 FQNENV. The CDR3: CASSDRTQGIQYF. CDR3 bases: TGTGCCAGCAGCGACAGGACCCAGGGCATTCAGTACTTC. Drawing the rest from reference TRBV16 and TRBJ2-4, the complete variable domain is GEEVAQTPKHLVRGEGQKAKLYCAPIKGHSYVFWYQQVLKNEFKFLISFQNENVFDETGMPKERFSAKCLPNSPCSLEIQATKLEDSAVYFCASSDRTQGIQYFGAGTRLSVL.

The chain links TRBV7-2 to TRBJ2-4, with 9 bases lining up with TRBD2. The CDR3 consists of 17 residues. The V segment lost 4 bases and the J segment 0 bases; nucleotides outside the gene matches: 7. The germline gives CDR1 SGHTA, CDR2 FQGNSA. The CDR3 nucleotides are TGTGCCAGCAGCTCACTCCTAGCGGGACTAGCCAAAAACATTCAGTACTTC. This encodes CASSSLLAGLAKNIQYF.

The CDR3 is CASSSDSFDTQYF. In DNA, the CDR3 is TGCGCCAGCAGCTCGGACTCGTTCGATACGCAGTATTTT. This sequence joins TRBV5-1 and TRBJ2-3, with D maybe TRBD2 (5 bases). V was shortened by 3 bases and J by 6 bases, with 11 bases between the two germline ends. Germline V CDR1 and CDR2: SGHRS, YFSETQ. The CDR3 length is 13 residues.

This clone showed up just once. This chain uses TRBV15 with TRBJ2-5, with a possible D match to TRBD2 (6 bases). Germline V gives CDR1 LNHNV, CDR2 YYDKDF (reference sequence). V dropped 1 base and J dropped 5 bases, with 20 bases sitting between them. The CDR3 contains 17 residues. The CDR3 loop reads CATSRGGGTPSGETQYF. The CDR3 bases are TGTGCCACCAGCAGAGGGGGCGGGACGCCCAGCGGGGAGACCCAGTACTTC.

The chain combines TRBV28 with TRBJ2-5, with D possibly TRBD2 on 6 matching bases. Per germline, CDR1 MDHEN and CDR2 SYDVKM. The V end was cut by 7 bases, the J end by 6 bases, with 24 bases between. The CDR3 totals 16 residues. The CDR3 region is CASKGAGTDPRKTQYF. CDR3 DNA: TGTGCCAGCAAAGGCGCAGGGACTGATCCTCGGAAGACCCAGTACTTC. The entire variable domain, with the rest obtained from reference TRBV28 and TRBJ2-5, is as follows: DVKVTQSSRYLVKRTGEKVFLECVQDMDHENMFWYRQDPGLGLRLIYFSYDVKMKEKGDIPEGYSVSREKKERFSLILESASTNQTSMYLCASKGAGTDPRKTQYFGPGTRLLVL.

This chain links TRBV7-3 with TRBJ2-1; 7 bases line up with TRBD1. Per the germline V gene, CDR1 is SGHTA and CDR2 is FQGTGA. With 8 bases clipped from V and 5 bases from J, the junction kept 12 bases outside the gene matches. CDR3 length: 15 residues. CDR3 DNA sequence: TGTGCCAGCGGGTCACAGGGGATGAGCCACAATGAGCAGTTCTTC. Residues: CASGSQGMSHNEQFF.

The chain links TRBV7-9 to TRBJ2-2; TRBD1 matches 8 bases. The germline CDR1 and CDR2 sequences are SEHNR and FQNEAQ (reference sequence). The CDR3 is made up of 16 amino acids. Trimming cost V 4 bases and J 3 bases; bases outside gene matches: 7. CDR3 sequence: CASSSYRGVDTGELFF. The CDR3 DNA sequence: TGTGCCAGCAGCTCGTACAGGGGGGTCGACACCGGGGAGCTGTTTTTT.